One and the same sample provided the 18 T cell receptor beta chains below, sequenced in a study of blood T cell repertoires in COVID-19. The assay was immunoSEQ multiplex PCR, and TCRdb's table has in-frame clones only and misses some. Among about 110,000 clones listed, about 75% were seen once. Sequencing used peripheral blood. The receptors come from an older man with acute or convalescent COVID-19.

The chain joins TRBV10-1 to TRBJ2-1, with TRBD2 matching over 12 bases. The germline V gene encodes CDR1 WNHNN and CDR2 SYGVQD (reference sequence). This CDR3 is built from 15 residues. V lost 2 bases, J lost 9 bases, and 5 bases stayed unmatched. CDR3 DNA: TGCGCCAGCAGTGAGGGACTAGCGGGGTTAGGTGAGCAGTTCTTC. Translated: CASSEGLAGLGEQFF.

The genes are TRBV24-1 and TRBJ2-5; D might be TRBD1 (6 bases). This CDR3 has 13 residues. Trimming took off 7 bases at V and 4 bases at J, with 12 bases between the two ends. Looked up from germline, CDR1 is KGHDR and CDR2 is SFDVKD. The CDR3 DNA is TGTGCCACCAGGAGGGGGTCCTCAGAGACCCAGTACTTC. It codes for CATRRGSSETQYF.

The table lists this clone with a few counts. The V gene is TRBV7-9, the J gene TRBJ1-4; 7 bases fit TRBD1. The CDR3 has 15 amino acids. Looked up from germline, CDR1 is SEHNR and CDR2 is FQNEAQ (reference sequence). J was trimmed by 7 bases and V by 6 bases; bases with no gene match: 11. The CDR3 protein is CASSSPTGMSEKLFF. The CDR3 DNA reads TGTGCCAGCAGTTCTCCGACAGGGATGAGTGAAAAACTGTTTTTT.

This clone came up a few times. V usage is TRBV24-1 and J usage is TRBJ2-1; 7 positions agree with TRBD2. Germline V gene data show CDR1 as KGHDR and CDR2 as SFDVKD. There are 17 residues in the CDR3. J gave up 4 bases and V 2 bases, and 10 bases lay outside the gene matches. The CDR3 loop is CATSDSASGPVYNEQFF. The DNA for the CDR3 is TGTGCCACCAGTGATTCGGCTAGCGGACCTGTTTACAATGAGCAGTTCTTC.

The chain recombines TRBV9 with TRBJ2-3, with a weak D call TRBD2 (5 bases). V was shortened by 2 bases and J by 2 bases, with 12 bases between the two germline ends. Germline V gene data show CDR1 as SGDLS and CDR2 as YYNGEE. The CDR3 covers 15 residues. The CDR3 DNA is TGTGCCAGCAGCGTCCGTAGCGTATCCACAGATACGCAGTATTTT. This translates into CASSVRSVSTDTQYF.

This clone was detected once. The V call is TRBV19, the J call TRBJ1-5; 9 nucleotides line up with TRBD1. Germline CDR1 is LNHDA and CDR2 is SQIVND (reference sequence). The CDR3 has 20 residues. Trimming cost V 7 bases and J 2 bases; bases outside gene matches: 21. CDR3: CASKIGSTGGVGNGNQPQHF. DNA for the CDR3: TGTGCCAGTAAGATCGGGTCGACAGGGGGTGTGGGAAATGGCAATCAGCCCCAGCATTTT.

This clone is labeled as medium-sized (0.01 to 0.1%). The chain carries TRBV6-2 or TRBV6-3 and TRBJ2-2; perhaps TRBD2 as D (6 bases). The CDR3 runs to 14 residues. Trimming removed 4 bases at V and 6 bases at J, with 12 bases between. The germline gives CDR1 MNHEY, CDR2 SVGEGT. This CDR3 reads CASSWNGRSGELFF. In DNA form, the CDR3 reads TGTGCCAGCAGTTGGAACGGGAGATCCGGGGAGCTGTTTTTT.

The chain combines TRBV2 with TRBJ1-2; D is unclear. CDR1 is SNHLY, CDR2 FYNNEI, per germline. This CDR3 is 17 amino acids long. Trimming cost V 11 bases and J 5 bases, with 30 bases left between them. This chain's CDR3 is CAALSRRVGSLVYGYTF. DNA for the CDR3: TGTGCCGCCCTCAGTAGACGGGTTGGTAGTCTGGTGTATGGCTACACCTTC.

This chain connects TRBV29-1 to TRBJ2-3, with D unclear. Deletions cut 8 bases from V and 4 bases from J, with 10 bases between. CDR1 is SQVTM and CDR2 is ANQGSEA in the germline V gene. The CDR3 sequence is 11 residues long. CDR3 protein: CSLREADTQYF. CDR3 bases: TGCAGCCTAAGAGAGGCAGATACGCAGTATTTT.

V and J are TRBV29-1 and TRBJ2-3; TRBD2 agrees at 11 bases. Germline CDR1 reads SQVTM; CDR2 reads ANQGSEA. The CDR3 totals 14 residues. Unmatched junction bases numbered 5, after V lost 0 bases and J lost 9 bases. CDR3 amino acids: CSVEDLAGGGTQYF. The CDR3, as DNA: TGCAGCGTTGAAGACCTAGCGGGAGGTGGGACGCAGTATTTT.

This clone was detected many times. The V and J genes are TRBV18 and TRBJ1-3; D is unresolved. The CDR3 is made up of 15 amino acids. CDR1 KGHSH and CDR2 LQKENI come from the germline V gene. Between the trimmed V and J ends, which lost 3 bases and 2 bases, there was a span of 11 bases. The CDR3 region is CASSPQFSTGNTIYF. The DNA for the CDR3 is TGTGCCAGCTCACCTCAATTTAGTACTGGAAACACCATATATTTT.

The chain combines TRBV7-9 with TRBJ2-1; D is uncertain. The germline V and J ends were trimmed by 4 bases and 9 bases, with 16 bases remaining between them. This CDR3 is built from 14 residues. Germline values: CDR1 SEHNR, CDR2 FQNEAQ (reference sequence). The chain's CDR3 is CASSSIALVTEQFF. The CDR3 nucleotides read TGTGCCAGCAGCTCTATTGCCCTGGTCACTGAGCAGTTCTTC.

The J gene is TRBJ2-3, the V gene TRBV5-4, with D possibly matching TRBD2 (6 bases). The CDR3 extends over 16 amino acids. Looked up from germline, CDR1 is SGHNT and CDR2 is YYREEE (reference sequence). Trimming cost V 4 bases and J 6 bases, with 21 bases left between them. CDR3 sequence reads: CASSRKDGTALDTQYF. The CDR3 region has the DNA TGTGCCAGCAGCCGGAAGGATGGGACTGCCTTGGATACGCAGTATTTT. The whole variable domain, filled in from reference TRBV5-4 and TRBJ2-3, reads ETGVTQSPTHLIKTRGQQVTLRCSSQSGHNTVSWYQQALGQGPQFIFQYYREEENGRGNFPPRFSGLQFPNYSSELNVNALELDDSALYLCASSRKDGTALDTQYFGPGTRLTVL.

V usage is TRBV11-2 and J usage is TRBJ2-1; 8 positions agree with TRBD1. Trimming cost V 5 bases and J 1 base; bases outside gene matches: 10. The CDR3 loop spans 17 amino acids. Germline loops: CDR1 SGHAT, CDR2 FQNNGV. The CDR3 DNA is TGTGCCAGCAGCCCGCCCCCCAGGGGGCGGTCCTACAATGAGCAGTTCTTC. Protein sequence: CASSPPPRGRSYNEQFF.

The chain links TRBV19 to TRBJ2-7; TRBD1 matches at 9 bases. J lost 5 bases, V lost 3 bases, and 8 bases had no gene match. CDR1 and CDR2 from the germline V gene are LNHDA and SQIVND (reference sequence). The CDR3 has 15 residues. CDR3 residues: CASSILGTGSHEQYF. The DNA of the CDR3 is TGTGCCAGTAGTATTCTCGGGACAGGGTCCCACGAGCAGTACTTC.

V is TRBV12-3 or TRBV12-4 and J is TRBJ2-3; weak D call: TRBD2 (6 bases). This CDR3 is 12 amino acids long. Trimming removed 6 bases from V and 10 bases from J, with 14 bases in between. CDR3 nucleotides: TGTGCCAGCAGCCGCGGACTAAGGGCGCAGTATTTT. Translating gives CASSRGLRAQYF.

V is TRBV10-3 and J is TRBJ2-1; TRBD2 matches at 10 bases. Germline V gene lookup returns CDR1 ENHRY and CDR2 SYGVKD. The CDR3 is 11 residues long. The V and J ends lost 10 bases and 10 bases, in that order; junction bases with no gene match: 4. The CDR3 DNA sequence: TGTGCCAACCGAGCGGGAGGGGAGCAGTTCTTC. This encodes CANRAGGEQFF.

V usage is TRBV20-1 and J usage is TRBJ2-7, with 7 bases that match TRBD1. CDR3 size: 11 residues. The V segment lost 6 bases and the J segment 4 bases; nucleotides outside the gene matches: 3. Per germline, CDR1 DFQATT and CDR2 SNEGSKA (reference sequence). This CDR3 reads CSAGQFYEQYF. CDR3 DNA sequence: TGCAGTGCGGGACAGTTTTACGAGCAGTACTTC.